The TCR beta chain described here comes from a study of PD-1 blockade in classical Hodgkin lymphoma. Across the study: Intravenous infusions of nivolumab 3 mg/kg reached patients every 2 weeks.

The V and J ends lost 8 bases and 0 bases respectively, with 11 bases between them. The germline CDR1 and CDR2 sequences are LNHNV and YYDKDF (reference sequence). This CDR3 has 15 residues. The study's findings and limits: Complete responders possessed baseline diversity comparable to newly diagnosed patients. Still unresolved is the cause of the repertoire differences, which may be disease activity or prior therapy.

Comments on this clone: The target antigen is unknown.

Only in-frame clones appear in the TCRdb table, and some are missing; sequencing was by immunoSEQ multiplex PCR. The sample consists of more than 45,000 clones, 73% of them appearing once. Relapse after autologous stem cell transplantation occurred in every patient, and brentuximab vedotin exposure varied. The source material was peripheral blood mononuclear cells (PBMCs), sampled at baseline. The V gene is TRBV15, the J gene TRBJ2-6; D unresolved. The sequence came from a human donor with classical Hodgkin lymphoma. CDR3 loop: CATEPPVSGANVLTF. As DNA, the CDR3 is TGTGCCACCGAACCACCAGTCTCTGGGGCCAACGTCCTGACTTTC. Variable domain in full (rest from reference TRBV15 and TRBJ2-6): DAMVIQNPRYQVTQFGKPVTLSCSQTLNHNVMYWYQQKSSQAPKLLFHYYDKDFNNEADTPDNFQSRRPNTSFCFLDIRSPGLGDTAMYLCATEPPVSGANVLTFGAGSRLTVL.